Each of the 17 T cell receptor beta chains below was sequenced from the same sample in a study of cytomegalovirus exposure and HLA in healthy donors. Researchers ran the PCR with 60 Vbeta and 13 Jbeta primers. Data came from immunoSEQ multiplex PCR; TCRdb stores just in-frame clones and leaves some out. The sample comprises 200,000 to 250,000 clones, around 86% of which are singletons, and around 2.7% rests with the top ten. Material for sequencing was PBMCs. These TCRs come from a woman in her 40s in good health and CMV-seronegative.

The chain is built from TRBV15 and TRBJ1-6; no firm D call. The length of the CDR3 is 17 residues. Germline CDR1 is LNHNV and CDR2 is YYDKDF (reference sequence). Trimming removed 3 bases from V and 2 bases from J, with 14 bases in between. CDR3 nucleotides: TGTGCCACCAGCAGGGATATCCTCGGAGCCTATAATTCACCCCTCCACTTT. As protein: CATSRDILGAYNSPLHF.

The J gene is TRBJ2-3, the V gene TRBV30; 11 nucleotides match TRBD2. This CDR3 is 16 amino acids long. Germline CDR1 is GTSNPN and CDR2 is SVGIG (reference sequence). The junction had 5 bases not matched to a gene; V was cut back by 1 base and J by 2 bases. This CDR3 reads CAWSGPGLAVTDTQYF. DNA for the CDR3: TGTGCCTGGAGTGGACCGGGACTAGCGGTCACAGATACGCAGTATTTT.

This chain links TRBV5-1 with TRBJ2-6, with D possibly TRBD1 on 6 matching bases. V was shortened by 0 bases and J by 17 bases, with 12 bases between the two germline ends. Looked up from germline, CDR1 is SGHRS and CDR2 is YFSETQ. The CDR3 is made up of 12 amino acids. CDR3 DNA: TGCGCCAGCAGCTTGGAACAGGGCCTCTTGACTTTC. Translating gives CASSLEQGLLTF.

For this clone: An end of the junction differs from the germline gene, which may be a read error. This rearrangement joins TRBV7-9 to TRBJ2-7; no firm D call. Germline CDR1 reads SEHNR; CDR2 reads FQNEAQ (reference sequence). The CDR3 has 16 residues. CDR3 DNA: TGTTCCAGCAGCCCCCAGGCTCCATACCGCTCCTACGAGCAGTACTTC. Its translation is CSSSPQAPYRSYEQYF.

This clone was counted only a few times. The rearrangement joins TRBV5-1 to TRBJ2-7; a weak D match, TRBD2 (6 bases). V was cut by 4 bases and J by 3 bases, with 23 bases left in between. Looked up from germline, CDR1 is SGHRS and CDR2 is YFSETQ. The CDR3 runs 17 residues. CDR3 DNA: TGCGCCAGCAGCCCCGTGAGTGGAGGGAACGCCTTCTACGAGCAGTACTTC. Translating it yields CASSPVSGGNAFYEQYF.

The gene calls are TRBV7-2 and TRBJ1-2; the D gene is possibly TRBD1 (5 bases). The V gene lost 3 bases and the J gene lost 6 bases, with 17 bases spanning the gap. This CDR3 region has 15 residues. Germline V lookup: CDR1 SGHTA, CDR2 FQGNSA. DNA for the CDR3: TGTGCCAGCAGCTTTGCTGTGGCAGGGCGGAATGGCTACACCTTC. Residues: CASSFAVAGRNGYTF.

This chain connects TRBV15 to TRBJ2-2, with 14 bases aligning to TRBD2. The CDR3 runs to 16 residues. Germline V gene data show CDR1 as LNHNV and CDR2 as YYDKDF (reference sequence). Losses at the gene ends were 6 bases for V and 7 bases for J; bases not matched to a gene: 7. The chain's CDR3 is CATRRLAGGVGGELFF. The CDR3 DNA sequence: TGTGCCACCAGGAGACTAGCGGGAGGGGTCGGCGGGGAGCTGTTTTTT.

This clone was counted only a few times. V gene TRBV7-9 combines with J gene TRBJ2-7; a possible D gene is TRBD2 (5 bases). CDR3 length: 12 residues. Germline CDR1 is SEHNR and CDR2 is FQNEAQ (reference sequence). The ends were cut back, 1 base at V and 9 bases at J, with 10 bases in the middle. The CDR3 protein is CASSLEIRGQYF. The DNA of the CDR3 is TGTGCCAGCAGCTTAGAGATACGGGGGCAGTACTTC.

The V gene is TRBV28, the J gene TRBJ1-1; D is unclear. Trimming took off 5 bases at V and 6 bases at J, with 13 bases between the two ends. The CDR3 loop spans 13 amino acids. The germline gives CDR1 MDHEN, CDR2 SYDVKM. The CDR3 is CASSTPPGAEAFF. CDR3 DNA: TGTGCCAGCAGTACCCCACCCGGGGCTGAAGCTTTCTTT.

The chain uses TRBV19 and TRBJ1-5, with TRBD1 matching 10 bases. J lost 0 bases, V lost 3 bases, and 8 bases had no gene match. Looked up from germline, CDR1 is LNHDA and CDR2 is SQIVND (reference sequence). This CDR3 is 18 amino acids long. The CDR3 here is CASSMRQGALISNQPQHF. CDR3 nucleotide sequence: TGTGCCAGTAGTATGCGACAGGGGGCTTTAATTAGCAATCAGCCCCAGCATTTT.

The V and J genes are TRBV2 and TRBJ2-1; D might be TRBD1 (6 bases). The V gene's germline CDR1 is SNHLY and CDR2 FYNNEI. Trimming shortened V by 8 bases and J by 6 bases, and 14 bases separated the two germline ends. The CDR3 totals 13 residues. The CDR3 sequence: CASRAGVSNEQFF. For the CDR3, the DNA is TGTGCCAGCCGGGCAGGGGTCTCCAATGAGCAGTTCTTC.

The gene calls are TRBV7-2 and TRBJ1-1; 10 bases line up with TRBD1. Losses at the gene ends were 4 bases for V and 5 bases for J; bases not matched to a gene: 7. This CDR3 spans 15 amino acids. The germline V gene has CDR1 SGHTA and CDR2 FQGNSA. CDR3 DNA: TGTGCCAGCAGCTCTTTGCGACAGGGGGCAACTGAAGCTTTCTTT. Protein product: CASSSLRQGATEAFF.

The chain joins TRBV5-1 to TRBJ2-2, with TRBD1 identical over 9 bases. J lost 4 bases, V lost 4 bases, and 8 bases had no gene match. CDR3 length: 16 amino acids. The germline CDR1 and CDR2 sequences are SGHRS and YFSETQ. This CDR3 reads CASSETGTGRTGELFF. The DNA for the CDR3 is TGCGCCAGCAGCGAAACCGGGACAGGGCGCACCGGGGAGCTGTTTTTT.

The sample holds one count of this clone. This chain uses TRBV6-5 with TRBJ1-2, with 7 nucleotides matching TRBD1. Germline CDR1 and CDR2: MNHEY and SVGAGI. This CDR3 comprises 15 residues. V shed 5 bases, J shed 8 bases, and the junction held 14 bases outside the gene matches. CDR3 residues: CASSLKGAGVRGYTF. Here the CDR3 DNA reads TGTGCCAGCAGTCTCAAGGGGGCCGGGGTCCGGGGCTACACCTTC.

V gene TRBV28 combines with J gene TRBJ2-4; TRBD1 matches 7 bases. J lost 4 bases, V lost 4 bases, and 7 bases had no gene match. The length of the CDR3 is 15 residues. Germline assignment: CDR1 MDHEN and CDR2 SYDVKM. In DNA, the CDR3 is TGTGCCAGCAGTTACCTCGGGACAGCGAAAAACATTCAGTACTTC. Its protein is CASSYLGTAKNIQYF.

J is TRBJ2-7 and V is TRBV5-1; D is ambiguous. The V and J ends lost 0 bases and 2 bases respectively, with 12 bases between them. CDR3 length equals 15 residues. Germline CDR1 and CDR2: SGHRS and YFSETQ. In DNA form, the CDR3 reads TGCGCCAGCAGCTTGGGTATGAGTGACACCTACGAGCAGTACTTC. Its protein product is CASSLGMSDTYEQYF.

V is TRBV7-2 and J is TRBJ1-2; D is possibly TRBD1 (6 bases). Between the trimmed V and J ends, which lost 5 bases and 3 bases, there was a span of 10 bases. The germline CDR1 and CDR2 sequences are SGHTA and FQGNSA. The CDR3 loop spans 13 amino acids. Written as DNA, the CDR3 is TGTGCCAGCAGCCCTGGACAGCACTATGGCTACACCTTC. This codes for CASSPGQHYGYTF.